This T cell receptor beta chain was sequenced during a study of CXCR3-negative and CXCR3-positive naive CD8 T cells. Each CD8+ T cell subset was flow-sorted in triplicate. Every sort contained 250,000 to 300,000 cells. Looked up from germline, CDR1 is MNHEY and CDR2 is SVGAGI. CDR3 size: 14 residues. The authors made the TRB cDNA libraries by 5' RACE using UMI labels. TCRdb reprocessed the 5' RACE reads, keeping one entry per CDR3 protein, no DNA. The repertoire table contains around 63,000 distinct CDR3 sequences. Study findings and constraints: Against CXCR3-negative naive cells, CXCR3-positive naive cells showed more hydrophobic TRB CDR3s.

With respect to this clonotype: Its antigen is not known.

Sequencing input: naive CXCR3+ CD8+ T cells from blood. Subset in this sample: CD45RO-CCR7+CD27+CD95- naive CD8+ T cells expressing CXCR3 (TNR3+). J is TRBJ2-6 and V is TRBV6-5; there is no DNA to check the TCRdb D call of TRBD1. The clonotype originates from a human donor in good health. Some clones in this sample may be carry-over from other donors' samples. The CDR3 reads CASQTGWGANVLTF.